This TCR beta chain derives from a study of blood T cell repertoires in COVID-19 (dated by TCRdb to about 2020). About the investigation overall: The collaborator samples originated in the United States, Italy and Spain and spanned the acute and convalescent phases of COVID-19. The material from the prospective study consisted of cDNA or gDNA derived from T cells, B-cell-depleted T cells, or PBMCs. Samples were obtained from the ongoing ImmuneRACE study (first 160 participants) and from about 1,300 subjects provided by 6 global collaborators. A freely available public database, intended as a resource for researchers studying the immune response to SARS-CoV-2, is where the repertoires were released. Where HLA class I and class II types were available, the types were taken from metadata supplied by the sample provider, not from assay-based typing. The sample metadata nearly always contained a de-identified subject ID, COVID-19 status, age in years and sex. Deeply sampled blood TCRbeta repertoires from subjects exposed to, actively infected with, or recovered from COVID-19 were included in the dataset.

One collaborating source in Seattle enrolled patients during active infection and followed them longitudinally through the course of disease. The collaborating institutions used their own protocols to collect whole blood in K2EDTA tubes. For TCRbeta analysis, collaborators shipped samples as frozen whole blood, isolated PBMCs, or DNA extracted from either of those sample types. The germline ends are 8 bases apart after V is trimmed by 1 base and J by 1 base. Inclusive of the bounding cysteine and phenylalanine, the CDR3 is 16 residues long. CDR3 DNA is the only sequence kept; it has 48 bases, read in frame from the first base. According to the germline V gene, CDR1 reads MGHRA and CDR2 reads YSYEKL. As to this clone: No antigen is known for it. Base qualities are not at hand, and no much larger clone is one base apart.

TCRbeta CDR3 regions were amplified from genomic DNA by means of the immunoSEQ Assay, a bias-controlled multiplex PCR. Regarding the original processing steps: The number of nucleated cells in each sample was estimated from the amplification of reference gene primers within the assay. To quantify the absolute abundance of each unique TCRbeta CDR3 rearrangement, sequence reads were collapsed and filtered. For each sample, productive Simpson clonality was calculated as the square root of Simpson's diversity index across productive rearrangements. In its TCRdb copy, this immuneACCESS table keeps in-frame sequences only and misses some clones. Where compared with another copy, unresolved V genes explain less than half of these, and the others have no known cause. V, J and clone size are taken as reported in that table, and D and trimming were inferred from the DNA itself. The sample contains 200,000 to 250,000 clones, 80% to 85% of them found a single time. Of the sample, about 5% falls within the top ten clones.

Results and caveats for the whole study, not just this receptor: The quantity of clinical and demographic metadata differed by source and by participant and was supplied without curation.

Sequencing was done on a sample of peripheral blood. The rearrangement combines TRBV4-1 with TRBJ2-6, and the D gene may be TRBD2, 5 bases matching. The source is a woman in her sixties or seventies with COVID-19, enrolled during active disease. The DNA is as follows: TGCGCCAGCAGCCAAGTTACGGGGTCTGGGGCCAACGTCCTGACTTTC. This yields the protein CASSQVTGSGANVLTF.